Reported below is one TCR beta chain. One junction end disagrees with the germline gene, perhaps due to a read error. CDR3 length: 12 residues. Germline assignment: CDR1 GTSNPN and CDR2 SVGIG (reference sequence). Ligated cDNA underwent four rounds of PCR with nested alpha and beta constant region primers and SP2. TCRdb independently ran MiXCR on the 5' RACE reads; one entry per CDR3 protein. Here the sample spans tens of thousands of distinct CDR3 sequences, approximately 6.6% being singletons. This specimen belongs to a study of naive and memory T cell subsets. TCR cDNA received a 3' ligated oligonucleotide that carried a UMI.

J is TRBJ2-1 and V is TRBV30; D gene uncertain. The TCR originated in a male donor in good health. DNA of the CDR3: TGTGCCAGGAGTCCTGACCCAAATGAGCAGTTCTTC. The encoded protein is CARSPDPNEQFF.